This T cell receptor (beta chain) stems from a study of cytomegalovirus exposure and HLA in healthy donors. The overall study: Of all 400 or so donors who were genotyped, about 80% belonged to the Caucasian-associated ancestry cluster.

Study results and limitations: Reports described diagnosis of cytomegalovirus status by the classifier as highly specific and sensitive. Available immune exposure information covered CMV serostatus only.

To note about this clone: Its target is not known.

Primers: 60 Vbeta forward and 13 Jbeta reverse. The table came from immunoSEQ multiplex PCR; TCRdb's copy has only in-frame clones and leaves some out. There are fewer than 200,000 clones in the sample; 55% to 75% occur only once, and 2% to 2.5% lies in the top ten. There are 15 residues in the CDR3. The germline V gene has CDR1 ENHRY and CDR2 SYGVKD. Trimming cost V 0 bases and J 4 bases; bases outside gene matches: 2. The TCR originated in a human donor in good health. The chain combines TRBV10-3 with TRBJ2-5, with 10 bases that match TRBD2. Material: PBMCs. Written as DNA, the CDR3 is TGTGCCATCAGTGAGTCGGCTAGCGGGGGAGAGACCCAGTACTTC. Residues: CAISESASGGETQYF.